One and the same sample provided the 13 T cell receptor beta chains below, sequenced in a study of blood T cell repertoires in COVID-19. Clones were read by immunoSEQ multiplex PCR, and TCRdb kept only the in-frame ones, dropping some. Of approximately 250,000 clones listed, approximately 89% are singletons. Sequences were obtained from PBMCs or T cells enriched from blood (not recorded which). The receptors come from a woman aged 40-49 years with acute COVID-19.

This clone was recorded a few times. CDR3 protein: CASSSPGQNSYEQYF. The CDR3 DNA reads as TGTGCCAGCAGTTCACCGGGACAGAACTCCTACGAGCAGTACTTC. The chain couples TRBV28 to TRBJ2-7; the match to TRBD1 covers 7 bases. V lost 4 bases and J lost 0; bases outside the gene matches: 6. The CDR3 loop spans 15 amino acids. CDR1 MDHEN and CDR2 SYDVKM come from the germline V gene.

This clone was detected only once. The chain employs TRBV19 and TRBJ1-3; D perhaps matches TRBD1 (6 bases). CDR1 is LNHDA, CDR2 SQIVND, per germline (reference sequence). The V gene lost 6 bases and the J gene lost 4 bases, with 13 bases spanning the gap. The CDR3 is 14 amino acids. The chain's CDR3 is CASRTGGRGNTIYF. DNA of the CDR3: TGTGCCAGTAGGACAGGCGGCCGAGGAAACACCATATATTTT.

V and J are TRBV2 and TRBJ1-4; no clear D. The V gene's germline CDR1 is SNHLY and CDR2 FYNNEI. This CDR3 region has 15 residues. Deletions cut 6 bases from V and 3 bases from J, with 14 bases between. The CDR3 spells CASRPTENSNEKLFF. DNA of the CDR3: TGTGCCAGCAGGCCCACGGAGAACTCTAATGAAAAACTGTTTTTT.

The chain links TRBV28 to TRBJ1-1; a weak D match, TRBD1 (6 bases). Germline CDR1 reads MDHEN; CDR2 reads SYDVKM. V gave up 2 bases and J gave up 1 base, with 8 bases separating them. The CDR3 runs to 14 residues. CDR3 sequence reads: CASSLQQGNTEAFF. CDR3 DNA sequence: TGTGCCAGCAGTTTACAACAGGGGAACACTGAAGCTTTCTTT.

The chain recombines TRBV19 with TRBJ2-1, with 10 bases matching TRBD2. V lost 8 bases, J lost 6 bases, and 4 bases stayed unmatched. CDR3 length: 13 residues. Germline values: CDR1 LNHDA, CDR2 SQIVND (reference sequence). In DNA form, the CDR3 reads TGTGCCAGTCGTAGGACTAGCGGCAATGAGCAGTTCTTC. It codes for CASRRTSGNEQFF.

This chain connects TRBV6-5 to TRBJ1-5, with 9 bases lining up with TRBD1. V trimming: 2 bases; J trimming: 1 base; junction bases outside the gene matches: 0. This CDR3 contains 15 residues. Germline values: CDR1 MNHEY, CDR2 SVGAGI. CDR3 bases: TGTGCCAGCAGTTACGGGACAGGGAGCAATCAGCCCCAGCATTTT. This sequence encodes CASSYGTGSNQPQHF.

This sequence joins TRBV28 and TRBJ1-4, with D tentatively TRBD1 (5 bases). This CDR3 comprises 14 residues. Germline V gene lookup returns CDR1 MDHEN and CDR2 SYDVKM. Trimming shortened V by 3 bases and J by 8 bases, and 13 bases separated the two germline ends. CDR3 region: CASSFQGRGEKLFF. The DNA for the CDR3 is TGTGCCAGCAGTTTCCAGGGTCGCGGCGAAAAACTGTTTTTT.

This sequence joins TRBV11-3 and TRBJ2-1; 8 bases line up with TRBD2. Trimming cost V 2 bases and J 0 bases; bases outside gene matches: 6. This CDR3 is 17 amino acids long. Germline V CDR1 and CDR2: SGHNT, YENEEA. The CDR3 spells CASSLSWTSYSYNEQFF. The DNA of the CDR3 is TGTGCCAGCAGCTTATCCTGGACTAGCTACTCCTACAATGAGCAGTTCTTC.

The genes are TRBV5-1 and TRBJ2-7; possibly TRBD1 for D (6 bases). This CDR3 is 15 amino acids long. V lost 4 bases to trimming and J lost 5 bases, with 19 bases between them. Germline CDR1 and CDR2: SGHRS and YFSETQ. The CDR3 DNA is TGCGCCAGCAGCCCCGCAACAGGGAAAAGCCACGAGCAGTACTTC. It encodes CASSPATGKSHEQYF.

Written as DNA, the CDR3 is TGTGCCAGTAGTATAGGGCTAGCGGGAGACACCGGGGAGCTGTTTTTT. Encoded protein: CASSIGLAGDTGELFF. This chain links TRBV19 with TRBJ2-2, with 10 bases fitting TRBD2. Germline V lookup: CDR1 LNHDA, CDR2 SQIVND (reference sequence). The CDR3 loop spans 16 amino acids. V trimming: 1 base; J trimming: 3 bases; junction bases outside the gene matches: 2.

The J gene is TRBJ2-2, the V gene TRBV14; 8 positions agree with TRBD2. V gave up 1 base and J gave up 5 bases; unmatched junction bases: 6. The CDR3 runs 16 residues. CDR1 is SGHDN, CDR2 FVKESK, per germline. Here the CDR3 reads CASSQVGLGRTGELFF. In nucleotides, the CDR3 is TGTGCCAGCAGCCAAGTGGGACTAGGAAGGACCGGGGAGCTGTTTTTT.

The CDR3: CASSPQGADQPQHF. In DNA, the CDR3 is TGTGCCAGCAGCCCACAGGGGGCTGATCAGCCCCAGCATTTT. The chain couples TRBV6-5 to TRBJ1-5; 9 bases align to TRBD1. Germline lookup yields CDR1 MNHEY and CDR2 SVGAGI. J was trimmed by 5 bases and V by 6 bases; bases with no gene match: 5. This CDR3 is 14 amino acids long.

The chain has TRBV9 and TRBJ2-3, with 7 bases matching TRBD1. Germline V gives CDR1 SGDLS, CDR2 YYNGEE. The ends lost 3 bases at V and 7 bases at J; junction bases unmatched: 11. CDR3 size: 15 residues. CDR3 DNA sequence: TGTGCCAGCAGCGGAGGGGGCTCTCTTGCTAATACGCAGTATTTT. Amino acid sequence: CASSGGGSLANTQYF.